This T cell receptor (beta chain) was retrieved from a study of blood T cells in healthy people across ages. Donors were systemically healthy Caucasian individuals from Russia aged about 6 to 95 years. For every donor, a draw yielded 8.5 to 10 milliliters of peripheral blood. For the second PCR, which ran for about 6 to 11 cycles, a sample-barcoded 5' primer and a J-beta primer mix were used. MiXCR, run by TCRdb on the 5' RACE reads, gives a single entry per CDR3 protein. The sample has 850,000 to 1,300,000 distinct CDR3 sequences, roughly 45% seen once; the top ten hold 15% to 20%. CDR1 and CDR2 from the germline V gene are KGHDR and SFDVKD. CDR3 length equals 14 residues. V lost 5 bases to trimming and J lost 5 bases, with 12 bases between them. This clonotype came up a few times.

Sequencing was performed on blood. The chain combines TRBV24-1 with TRBJ2-1; weak D call: TRBD1 (6 bases). The source of this sequence is a woman aged 55-70 years in good health. CDR3 sequence: CATSVMGADNEQFF. Written as DNA, the CDR3 is TGTGCCACCAGTGTTATGGGGGCGGACAATGAGCAGTTCTTC.